These 21 T cell receptor beta chains share one sample of origin, sequenced in a study of blood T cells in healthy people across ages. Using a J-beta primer mix together with a sample-barcoded 5' primer, a second PCR was run for roughly 6 to 11 cycles. TCRdb called the 5' RACE reads again in MiXCR, with one record for every CDR3 protein. The sample has some 1.4 million distinct CDR3 sequences, 35% to 45% seen once. Sequences were obtained from blood. All receptors come from a woman under 30 in good health.

There are a few counts of this clonotype. V usage is TRBV21-1 and J usage is TRBJ1-6. TRBV21-1 is designated a pseudogene. The CDR3 extends over 15 amino acids. The CDR3 coding sequence is TGTGCCAGCAGCAAACAAAGTCCGCTGGATTCACCCCTCCACTTT. Its protein is CASSKQSPLDSPLHF.

The gene calls are TRBV20-1 and TRBJ1-4, with TRBD1 matching 8 bases. The CDR3 runs 13 residues. The V segment lost 4 bases and the J segment 11 bases; nucleotides outside the gene matches: 9. Germline V CDR1 and CDR2: DFQATT, SNEGSKA (reference sequence). The CDR3 reads CSATRPDREKLFF. The CDR3 nucleotides are TGCAGTGCTACCAGGCCGGACAGGGAGAAACTGTTTTTT.

This rearrangement joins TRBV20-1 to TRBJ1-3; possibly TRBD1 for D (6 bases). This CDR3 comprises 20 residues. The germline V and J ends were trimmed by 1 base and 0 bases, with 25 bases remaining between them. Germline V gene data show CDR1 as DFQATT and CDR2 as SNEGSKA (reference sequence). Here the CDR3 reads CSARVVGTRGGPSSGNTIYF. The CDR3 coding sequence is TGCAGTGCTAGAGTCGTTGGGACAAGGGGAGGCCCCAGCTCTGGAAACACCATATATTTT.

The rearrangement uses TRBV20-1 and TRBJ2-4, with 13 bases fitting TRBD2. The tail of the sequence fits TRBJ2-7 better, so the J call may be wrong. Germline assignment: CDR1 DFQATT and CDR2 SNEGSKA (reference sequence). This CDR3 has 14 residues. The CDR3 loop is CSATGLAGANEQYF. The CDR3, as DNA: TGCAGTGCTACCGGACTAGCGGGAGCCAACGAGCAGTACTTC.

The rearrangement links TRBV28 to TRBJ2-7; 10 nucleotides line up with TRBD2. Germline assignment: CDR1 MDHEN and CDR2 SYDVKM. The ends lost 3 bases at V and 3 bases at J; junction bases unmatched: 11. The CDR3 contains 17 residues. This CDR3 reads CASSFPGLVAGGYEQYF. The DNA for the CDR3 is TGTGCCAGCAGTTTTCCGGGGTTGGTAGCGGGGGGCTACGAGCAGTACTTC.

This clonotype was found a few times. The chain uses TRBV6-5 and TRBJ2-3, with unresolved D. Trimming cost V 2 bases and J 1 base, with 16 bases left between them. The germline V gene has CDR1 MNHEY and CDR2 SVGAGI. CDR3 size: 17 residues. The DNA for the CDR3 is TGTGCCAGCAGTTACCTCCGTAAGGGCTCGGGCACAGATACGCAGTATTTT. It codes for CASSYLRKGSGTDTQYF.

This clonotype was counted once. This chain links TRBV6-4 with TRBJ2-5; possibly TRBD1 for D (6 bases). V was trimmed by 2 bases and J by 3 bases, leaving 34 bases between them. Germline values: CDR1 MRHNA, CDR2 SNTAGT. There are 22 residues in the CDR3. The CDR3 region is CASSDVPKSTGTQWGSKETQYF. The CDR3 DNA is TGTGCCAGCAGTGACGTACCTAAATCCACCGGGACACAGTGGGGATCAAAAGAGACCCAGTACTTC.

V gene TRBV7-6 combines with J gene TRBJ1-1, with D possibly TRBD1 on 6 matching bases. The CDR3 has 14 amino acids. Germline lookup yields CDR1 SGHVS and CDR2 FNYEAQ. V lost 0 bases and J 6 bases, leaving 11 bases between the germline ends. CDR3 sequence reads: CASSLALGGPEAFF. CDR3 coding DNA: TGTGCCAGCAGCTTAGCGCTGGGGGGCCCTGAAGCTTTCTTT.

This clonotype has a count of ten or more. J is TRBJ2-3 and V is TRBV3-1, with D possibly TRBD2 on 7 matching bases. This CDR3 region has 16 residues. The germline V gene has CDR1 LGHDT and CDR2 YNNKEL (reference sequence). V lost 1 base to trimming and J lost 2 bases, with 13 bases between them. CDR3 nucleotides: TGTGCCAGCAGCCAAGCAGGAGGGGGGGACACAGATACGCAGTATTTT. Amino acids: CASSQAGGGDTDTQYF.

The chain has TRBV7-9 and TRBJ2-1; 7 bases map to TRBD1. Losses at the gene ends were 4 bases for V and 6 bases for J; bases not matched to a gene: 12. CDR3 size: 16 residues. From germline, CDR1 is SEHNR and CDR2 FQNEAQ (reference sequence). The CDR3 loop is CASSSPRDSTTNEQFF. The CDR3 region has the DNA TGTGCCAGCAGCTCTCCCCGGGACAGTACTACCAATGAGCAGTTCTTC.

This clonotype was found a few times. The chain couples TRBV12-3 or TRBV12-4 to TRBJ1-3; D is ambiguous. Trimming took 3 bases from V and 4 from J, leaving 16 bases between them. This CDR3 contains 16 residues. The CDR3 nucleotides are TGTGCCAGCAGTTTGGGCAGGCCGCTTTTCGGAAACACCATATATTTT. The encoded protein is CASSLGRPLFGNTIYF.

J is TRBJ1-5 and V is TRBV12-3 or TRBV12-4; no clear D gene. CDR3 length equals 12 residues. V lost 3 bases to trimming and J lost 6 bases, with 6 bases between them. The CDR3 spells CASSFGRQPQHF. The CDR3 coding sequence is TGTGCCAGCAGTTTTGGTCGTCAGCCCCAGCATTTT.

The chain is built from TRBV4-1 and TRBJ1-1; D gene uncertain. From germline, CDR1 is MGHRA and CDR2 YSYEKL. Trimming removed 0 bases from V and 4 bases from J, with 15 bases in between. The CDR3 consists of 16 residues. CDR3 sequence reads: CASSQEPGSGGTEAFF. The CDR3, as DNA: TGCGCCAGCAGCCAAGAGCCGGGCTCAGGTGGCACTGAAGCTTTCTTT.

This clonotype occurred a few times. The V and J genes are TRBV7-8 and TRBJ2-6; D remains ambiguous. Germline V gives CDR1 SGHVS, CDR2 FQNEAQ. There are 14 residues in the CDR3. V gave up 7 bases and J gave up 0 bases, with 7 bases separating them. This chain's CDR3 is CASTPISGANVLTF. The CDR3 DNA reads TGTGCCAGCACCCCTATCTCTGGGGCCAACGTCCTGACTTTC.

This clonotype was found a few times. CDR3 nucleotides: TGCAGTGCTAGGGTCTCCTGGCAGGACCACACAGATACGCAGTATTTT. It specifies CSARVSWQDHTDTQYF. The chain couples TRBV20-1 to TRBJ2-3; D ambiguous. The germline V gene has CDR1 DFQATT and CDR2 SNEGSKA (reference sequence). This CDR3 has 16 amino acids. V was clipped by 3 bases and J by 2 bases, with 18 bases between them.

This clonotype was seen only a few times. The genes are TRBV10-3 and TRBJ1-6; no clear D. In germline, CDR1 is ENHRY, CDR2 SYGVKD. This CDR3 has 13 amino acids. Trimming took off 4 bases at V and 7 bases at J, with 8 bases between the two ends. For the CDR3, the DNA is TGTGCCATCAGTGCCCCCGCCAATTCACCCCTCCACTTT. This gives the protein CAISAPANSPLHF.

In this sample, this clonotype turned up a few times. The rearrangement links TRBV7-2 to TRBJ2-1; TRBD2 matches 9 bases. Per germline, CDR1 SGHTA and CDR2 FQGNSA. CDR3 length equals 16 residues. With 1 base clipped from V and 2 bases from J, the junction kept 3 bases outside the gene matches. This CDR3 reads CASSLGTSEPYNEQFF. CDR3 nucleotides: TGTGCCAGCAGCTTAGGGACTAGCGAGCCCTACAATGAGCAGTTCTTC.

The gene calls are TRBV6-2 or TRBV6-3 and TRBJ1-5; a possible D gene is TRBD1 (6 bases). This CDR3 is built from 13 residues. The V and J ends lost 4 bases and 4 bases respectively, with 8 bases between them. The germline V gene encodes CDR1 MNHEY and CDR2 SVGEGT. This chain's CDR3 is CASSWTVNQPQHF. CDR3 nucleotide sequence: TGTGCCAGCAGTTGGACAGTGAATCAGCCCCAGCATTTT.

This clonotype was detected only a few times. The J gene is TRBJ1-2, the V gene TRBV10-2; D gene unclear. V lost 4 bases and J 8 bases, leaving 11 bases between the germline ends. Germline V CDR1 and CDR2: WSHSY, SAAADI. This CDR3 spans 12 amino acids. CDR3 region: CASSGASWGYTF. The CDR3 DNA is TGCGCCAGCAGTGGGGCCTCCTGGGGCTACACCTTC.

The table lists this clonotype with a count of one. The J gene is TRBJ1-2, the V gene TRBV28; D may be TRBD1 (5 bases). Germline V CDR1 and CDR2: MDHEN, SYDVKM. The CDR3 has 14 amino acids. The V gene lost 7 bases and the J gene lost 7 bases, with 19 bases spanning the gap. The CDR3 loop reads CASIPTDWYPGYTF. In nucleotides, the CDR3 is TGTGCCAGCATTCCGACAGACTGGTATCCTGGCTACACCTTC.

In this sample, this clonotype turned up a few times. The V and J genes are TRBV30 and TRBJ2-1, with D possibly matching TRBD2 (6 bases). Germline CDR1 and CDR2: GTSNPN and SVGIG (reference sequence). The CDR3 sequence is 16 residues long. The V end was cut by 0 bases, the J end by 0 bases, with 12 bases between. The CDR3 DNA sequence: TGTGCCTGGAGTGTACGAGGAGGGAGCTCCTACAATGAGCAGTTCTTC. Translating gives CAWSVRGGSSYNEQFF.